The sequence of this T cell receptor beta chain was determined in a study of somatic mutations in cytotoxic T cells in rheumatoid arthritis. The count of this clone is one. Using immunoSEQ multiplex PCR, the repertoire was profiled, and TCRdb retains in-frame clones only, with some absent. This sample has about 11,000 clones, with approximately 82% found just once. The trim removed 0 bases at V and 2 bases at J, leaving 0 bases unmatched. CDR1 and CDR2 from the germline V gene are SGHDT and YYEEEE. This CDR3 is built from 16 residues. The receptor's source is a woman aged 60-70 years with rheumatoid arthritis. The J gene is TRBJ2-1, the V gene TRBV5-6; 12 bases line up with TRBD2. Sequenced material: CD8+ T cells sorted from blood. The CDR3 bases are TGTGCCAGCAGCTTGGGACTAGCGGGGGCCTACAATGAGCAGTTCTTC. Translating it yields CASSLGLAGAYNEQFF.